The 3 T cell receptor beta chains presented below share a single source sample, sequenced in a study of long-term antiretroviral therapy in people with HIV. Investigators performed immunoSEQ version v3.0 at survey level. TCRdb's copy holds only in-frame clones and misses some; the assay was immunoSEQ multiplex PCR. The sample records approximately 24,000 clones, around 88% being singletons. Sample: unsorted PBMCs, taken about 4.5 years after starting antiretroviral therapy. These receptor sequences come from a man younger than 40 with HIV.

The sample holds a few counts of this clone. The sample carries other DNA sequences with the same CDR3. The chain carries TRBV2 and TRBJ2-5; tentative D call: TRBD2 (7 bases). The CDR3 is made up of 15 amino acids. V was shortened by 3 bases and J by 5 bases, with 16 bases between the two germline ends. Per germline, CDR1 SNHLY and CDR2 FYNNEI. CDR3 coding DNA: TGTGCCAGCAGTGATGGTGGGGGGGCCGGGGAGACCCAGTACTTC. Its protein product is CASSDGGGAGETQYF.

This chain links TRBV19 with TRBJ2-2; D is unclear. This CDR3 comprises 14 residues. Trimming pared 3 bases from V and 1 base from J, leaving 6 bases between. Germline V gene lookup returns CDR1 LNHDA and CDR2 SQIVND (reference sequence). The CDR3 nucleotides are TGTGCCAGTAGTATCCCGGGGAACACCGGGGAGCTGTTTTTT. Its protein is CASSIPGNTGELFF.

This chain connects TRBV25-1 to TRBJ2-7, with D uncertain. The CDR3 runs 13 residues. From germline, CDR1 is MGHDK and CDR2 SYGVNS. V gave up 3 bases and J gave up 6 bases, with 12 bases separating them. The CDR3 coding sequence is TGTGCCAGCAGTGACTGGCAGGTCGGCGAGCAGTACTTC. Its translation: CASSDWQVGEQYF.